The present TCR beta chain was sequenced within a study of breast tumors, draining lymph nodes, adjacent tissues. For this clonotype: No antigen is known for it. A read error may explain this, as a much larger clone is one base away.

TCRdb processed the multiplex PCR reads anew with MiXCR; each CDR3 protein has one entry. The sample has 200,000 to 300,000 distinct CDR3 sequences, around 31% seen once. Overall study results and limits: Luminal-like breast cancer showed significantly greater tumor-nontumor repertoire similarity than basal-like breast cancer did.

Breast cancer patients provided tissue from their axillary draining lymph nodes. Germline V gene lookup returns CDR1 SGHTA and CDR2 FQGNSA. CDR3 length: 15 amino acids. The V gene is TRBV7-2, the J gene TRBJ2-5, with 7 bases aligning to TRBD2. The source of this sequence is a female donor with breast cancer. Some clones in this sample may be carry-over from other donors' samples. Material for sequencing was axillary lymph node tissue. The CDR3 DNA sequence: TGTGCCAGCAGCTTAATGCGGGCCGCGGGAGAGACCCAGCACTTC. Amino acids: CASSLMRAAGETQHF.